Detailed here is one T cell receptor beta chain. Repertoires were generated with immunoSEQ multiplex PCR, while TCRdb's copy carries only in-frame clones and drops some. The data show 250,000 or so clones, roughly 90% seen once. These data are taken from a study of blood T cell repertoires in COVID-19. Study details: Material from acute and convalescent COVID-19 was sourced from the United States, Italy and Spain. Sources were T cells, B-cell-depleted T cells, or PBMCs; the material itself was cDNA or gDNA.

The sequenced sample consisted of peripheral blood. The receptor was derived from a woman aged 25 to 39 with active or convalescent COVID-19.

The CDR3 reads CASSSGGADTQYF. The CDR3 DNA sequence: TGTGCCAGTAGTAGCGGGGGAGCAGATACGCAGTATTTT. This rearrangement joins TRBV19 to TRBJ2-3; TRBD2 matches at 7 bases. The CDR3 has 13 residues. V shed 4 bases and J 4 bases; nucleotides not matched to a gene: 2. Per germline, CDR1 LNHDA and CDR2 SQIVND (reference sequence).